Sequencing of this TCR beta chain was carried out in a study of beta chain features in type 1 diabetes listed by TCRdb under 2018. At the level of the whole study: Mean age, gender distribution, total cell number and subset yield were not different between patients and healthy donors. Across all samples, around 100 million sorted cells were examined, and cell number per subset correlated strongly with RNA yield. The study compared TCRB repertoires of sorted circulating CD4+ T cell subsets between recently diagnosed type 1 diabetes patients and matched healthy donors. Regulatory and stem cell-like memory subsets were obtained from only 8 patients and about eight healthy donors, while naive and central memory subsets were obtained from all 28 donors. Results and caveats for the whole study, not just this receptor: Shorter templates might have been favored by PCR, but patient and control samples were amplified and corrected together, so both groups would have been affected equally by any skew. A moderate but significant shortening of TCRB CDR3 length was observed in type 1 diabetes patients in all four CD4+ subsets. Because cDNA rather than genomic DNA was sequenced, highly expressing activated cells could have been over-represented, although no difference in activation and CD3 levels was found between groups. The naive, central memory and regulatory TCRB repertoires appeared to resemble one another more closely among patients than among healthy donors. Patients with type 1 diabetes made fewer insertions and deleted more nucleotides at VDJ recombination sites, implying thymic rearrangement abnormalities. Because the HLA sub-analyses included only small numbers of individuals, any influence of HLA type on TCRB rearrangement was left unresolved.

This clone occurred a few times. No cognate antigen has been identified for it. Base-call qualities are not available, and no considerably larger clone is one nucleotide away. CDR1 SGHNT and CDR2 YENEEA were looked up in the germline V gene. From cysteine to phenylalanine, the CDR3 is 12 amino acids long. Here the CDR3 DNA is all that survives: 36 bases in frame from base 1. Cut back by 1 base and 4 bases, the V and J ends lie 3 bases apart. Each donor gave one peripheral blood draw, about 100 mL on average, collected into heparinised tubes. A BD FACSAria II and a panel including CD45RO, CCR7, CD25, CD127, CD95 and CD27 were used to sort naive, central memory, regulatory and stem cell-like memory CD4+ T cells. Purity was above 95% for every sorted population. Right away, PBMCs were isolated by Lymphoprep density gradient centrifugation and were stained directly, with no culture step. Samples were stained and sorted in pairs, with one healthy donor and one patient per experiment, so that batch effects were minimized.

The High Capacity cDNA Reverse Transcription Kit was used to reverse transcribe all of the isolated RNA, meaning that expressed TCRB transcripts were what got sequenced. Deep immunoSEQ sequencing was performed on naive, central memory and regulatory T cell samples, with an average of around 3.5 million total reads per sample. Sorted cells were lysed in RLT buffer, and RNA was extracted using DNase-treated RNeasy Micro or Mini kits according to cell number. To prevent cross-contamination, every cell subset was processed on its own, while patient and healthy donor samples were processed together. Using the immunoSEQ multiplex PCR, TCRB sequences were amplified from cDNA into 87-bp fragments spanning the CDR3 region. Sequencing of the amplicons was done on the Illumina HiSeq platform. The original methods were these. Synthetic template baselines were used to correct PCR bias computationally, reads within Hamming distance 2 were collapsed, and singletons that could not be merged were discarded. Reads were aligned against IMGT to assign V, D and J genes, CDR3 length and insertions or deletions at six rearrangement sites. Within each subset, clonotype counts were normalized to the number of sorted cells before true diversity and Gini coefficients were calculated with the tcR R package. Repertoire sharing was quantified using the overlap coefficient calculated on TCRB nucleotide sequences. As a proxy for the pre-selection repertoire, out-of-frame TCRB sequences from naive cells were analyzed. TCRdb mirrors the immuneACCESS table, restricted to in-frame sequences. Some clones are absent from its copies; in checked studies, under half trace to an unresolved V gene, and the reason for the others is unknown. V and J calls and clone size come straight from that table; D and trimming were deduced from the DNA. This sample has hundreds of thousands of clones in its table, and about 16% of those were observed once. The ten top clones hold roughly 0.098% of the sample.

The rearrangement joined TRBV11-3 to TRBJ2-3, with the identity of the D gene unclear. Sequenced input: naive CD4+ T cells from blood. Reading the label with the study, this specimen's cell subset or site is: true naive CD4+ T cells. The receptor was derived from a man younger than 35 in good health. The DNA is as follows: TGTGCCAGCAGCTTAGGAGCAGATACGCAGTATTTT. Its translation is CASSLGADTQYF. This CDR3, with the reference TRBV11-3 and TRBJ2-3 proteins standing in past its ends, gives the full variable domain EAGVVQSPRYKIIEKKQPVAFWCNPISGHNTLYWYLQNLGQGPELLIRYENEEAVDDSQLPKDRFSAERLKGVDSTLKIQPAELGDSAVYLCASSLGADTQYFGPGTRLTVL.